The 13 T cell receptor beta chains reported below all come from one sample, sequenced in a study of blood T cell repertoires in COVID-19 (dated by TCRdb to between 2020 and 2021). Library preparation used the immunoSEQ multiplex PCR assay. TCRdb's version of the immuneACCESS table is confined to in-frame rearrangements and falls short of the full clone set. An unresolved V gene accounts for under half of the shortfall where checked; the remainder is of unknown origin. The sample table contains roughly 170,000 clones; only one count was recorded for less than 85% of them. The biggest ten clones account for around 7% of the sample. The specimen was peripheral blood. The receptors stem from a human donor in a cohort sampled during active COVID-19.

This clone was detected once. J is TRBJ1-1 and V is TRBV19; unclear D gene. The CDR3 is 13 residues long. Trimming cost V 5 bases and J 0 bases, with 7 bases left between them. CDR1 and CDR2 from the germline V gene are LNHDA and SQIVND (reference sequence). The CDR3 region has the DNA TGTGCCAGTAGTCGTGAGATGAACACTGAAGCTTTCTTT. It codes for CASSREMNTEAFF.

V gene TRBV3-1 (or the pseudogene TRBV3-2) combines with J gene TRBJ1-1; no reliable D call. CDR1 and CDR2 (germline): LGHDT, YNNKEL (reference sequence). The ends were cut back, 1 base at V and 11 bases at J, with 20 bases in the middle. The CDR3 is made up of 15 amino acids. The CDR3 reads CASSQVRDLLRGAFF. CDR3 nucleotide sequence: TGTGCCAGCAGCCAAGTCCGGGATCTTTTGCGAGGGGCTTTCTTT.

This clone came up a few times. The rearrangement links TRBV11-2 to TRBJ1-5; D remains ambiguous. The V end lost 5 bases, the J end lost 4 bases, and 12 bases lay between the germline ends. The length of the CDR3 is 14 residues. Germline lookup yields CDR1 SGHAT and CDR2 FQNNGV. CDR3 sequence: CASSEEGVNQPQHF. The CDR3 region has the DNA TGTGCCAGCAGCGAGGAGGGTGTGAATCAGCCCCAGCATTTT.

The chain links TRBV19 to TRBJ1-2; 10 nucleotides match TRBD1. V lost 4 bases, J lost 4 bases, and 6 bases stayed unmatched. Germline values: CDR1 LNHDA, CDR2 SQIVND (reference sequence). There are 15 residues in the CDR3. This chain's CDR3 is CASSNNRDRGYGYTF. CDR3 DNA: TGTGCCAGTAGTAACAACCGGGACAGGGGCTATGGCTACACCTTC.

In nucleotides, the CDR3 is TGCGCCAGCAGCCAAGATGGGGCGGGTGGCCAACGGGAGTACGAGCAGTACTTC. Its protein is CASSQDGAGGQREYEQYF. The V and J genes are TRBV4-1 and TRBJ2-7, with D maybe TRBD2 (6 bases). Trimming took off 0 bases at V and 4 bases at J, with 22 bases between the two ends. Germline CDR1 is MGHRA and CDR2 is YSYEKL. The length of the CDR3 is 18 residues.

This chain's CDR3 is CSVPTSPGFGGEQFF. The CDR3 DNA follows: TGCAGCGTTCCCACGAGCCCCGGGTTCGGAGGTGAGCAGTTCTTC. The rearrangement links TRBV29-1 to TRBJ2-1, with D maybe TRBD2 (5 bases). Deletions cut 5 bases from V and 9 bases from J, with 23 bases between. The CDR3 runs 15 residues. Germline V gives CDR1 SQVTM, CDR2 ANQGSEA.

This rearrangement joins TRBV4-1 to TRBJ1-6, with D maybe TRBD1 (5 bases). The ends were cut back, 0 bases at V and 11 bases at J, with 14 bases in the middle. This CDR3 is 15 amino acids long. From germline, CDR1 is MGHRA and CDR2 YSYEKL. The CDR3 nucleotides read TGCGCCAGCAGCCAAGATGGGCAGGGTAGTACACCCCTCCACTTT. It is translated as CASSQDGQGSTPLHF.

The chain joins TRBV2 to TRBJ1-1; TRBD1 agrees at 7 bases. CDR1 SNHLY and CDR2 FYNNEI come from the germline V gene. The junction had 3 bases not matched to a gene; V was cut back by 5 bases and J by 6 bases. The CDR3 totals 12 residues. The CDR3 here is CASSSGQAEAFF. DNA for the CDR3: TGTGCCAGCAGTTCCGGACAGGCTGAAGCTTTCTTT.

V gene TRBV30 combines with J gene TRBJ2-3, with D perhaps TRBD1 (6 bases). The CDR3 spans 13 residues. Germline V gene lookup returns CDR1 GTSNPN and CDR2 SVGIG (reference sequence). Trimming stripped 0 bases from V and 4 bases from J, with 8 bases between. As DNA, the CDR3 is TGTGCCTGGAGTGTACAGGGTCCAGATACGCAGTATTTT. Translated: CAWSVQGPDTQYF.

The CDR3 loop reads CASSRRAGLLRDEQYF. CDR3 coding DNA: TGTGCCAGCAGTCGTAGAGCTGGCCTACTACGGGACGAGCAGTACTTC. The genes are TRBV5-6 and TRBJ2-7; the D is unclear. The ends were cut back, 5 bases at V and 5 bases at J, with 23 bases in the middle. This CDR3 has 16 amino acids. Germline V gene data show CDR1 as SGHDT and CDR2 as YYEEEE.

The chain couples TRBV30 to TRBJ2-6; weak D call: TRBD1 (6 bases). V lost 7 bases to trimming and J lost 3 bases, with 13 bases between them. This CDR3 has 14 residues. Looked up from germline, CDR1 is GTSNPN and CDR2 is SVGIG (reference sequence). As DNA, the CDR3 is TGTGCCTCGCCAGGGGACGGTGGGGCCAACGTCCTGACTTTC. Encoded protein: CASPGDGGANVLTF.

The chain links TRBV5-4 to TRBJ2-6; TRBD1 is a possible D gene (5 bases). Germline V gives CDR1 SGHNT, CDR2 YYREEE (reference sequence). The CDR3 is made up of 16 amino acids. Trimming removed 3 bases at V and 0 bases at J, with 10 bases between. The CDR3 reads CASSSGLDSGANVLTF. The CDR3, as DNA: TGTGCCAGCAGCTCAGGGCTCGACTCTGGGGCCAACGTCCTGACTTTC. The full variable domain, its missing parts supplied by reference TRBV5-4 and TRBJ2-6, is ETGVTQSPTHLIKTRGQQVTLRCSSQSGHNTVSWYQQALGQGPQFIFQYYREEENGRGNFPPRFSGLQFPNYSSELNVNALELDDSALYLCASSSGLDSGANVLTFGAGSRLTVL.

The genes are TRBV6-6 and TRBJ1-6; tentatively, D is TRBD1 (6 bases). V gave up 5 bases and J gave up 0 bases, with 17 bases separating them. This CDR3 spans 18 amino acids. Germline V lookup: CDR1 MNHNY, CDR2 SVGAGI (reference sequence). CDR3 protein: CASSPRQDQSSYNSPLHF. For the CDR3, the DNA is TGTGCCAGCAGTCCCAGACAGGATCAGAGCTCCTATAATTCACCCCTCCACTTT.